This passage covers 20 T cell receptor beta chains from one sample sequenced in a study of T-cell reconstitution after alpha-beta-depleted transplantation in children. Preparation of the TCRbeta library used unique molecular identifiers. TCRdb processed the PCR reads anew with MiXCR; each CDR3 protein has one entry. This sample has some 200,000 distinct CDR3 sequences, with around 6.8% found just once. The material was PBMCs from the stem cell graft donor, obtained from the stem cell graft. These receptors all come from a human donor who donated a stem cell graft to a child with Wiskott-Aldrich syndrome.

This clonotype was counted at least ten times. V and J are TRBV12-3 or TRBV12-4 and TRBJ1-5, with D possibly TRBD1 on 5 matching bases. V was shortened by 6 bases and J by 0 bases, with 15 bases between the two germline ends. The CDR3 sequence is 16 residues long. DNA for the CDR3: TGTGCCAGCAGGTCTCGGGACGCCCATAGCAATCAGCCCCAGCATTTT. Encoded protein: CASRSRDAHSNQPQHF.

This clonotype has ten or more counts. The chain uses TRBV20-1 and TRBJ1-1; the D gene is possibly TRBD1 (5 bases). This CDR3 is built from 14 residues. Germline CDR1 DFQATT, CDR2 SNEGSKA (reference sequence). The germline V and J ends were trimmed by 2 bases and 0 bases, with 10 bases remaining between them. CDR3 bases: TGCAGTGCTAGAAGAGGACACCTGAACACTGAAGCTTTCTTT. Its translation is CSARRGHLNTEAFF.

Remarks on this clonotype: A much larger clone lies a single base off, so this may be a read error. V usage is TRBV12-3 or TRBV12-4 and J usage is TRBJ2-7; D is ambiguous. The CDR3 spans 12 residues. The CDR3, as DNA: TGTGCCAGCAGTTTAACCGGCTACGAGCTGTACTTC. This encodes CASSLTGYELYF.

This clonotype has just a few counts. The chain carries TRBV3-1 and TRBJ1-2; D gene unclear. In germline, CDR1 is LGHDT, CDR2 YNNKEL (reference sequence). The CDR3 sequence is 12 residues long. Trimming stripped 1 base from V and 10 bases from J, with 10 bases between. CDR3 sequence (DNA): TGTGCCAGCAGCCAAGGAGCCGACGACTACACCTTC. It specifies CASSQGADDYTF.

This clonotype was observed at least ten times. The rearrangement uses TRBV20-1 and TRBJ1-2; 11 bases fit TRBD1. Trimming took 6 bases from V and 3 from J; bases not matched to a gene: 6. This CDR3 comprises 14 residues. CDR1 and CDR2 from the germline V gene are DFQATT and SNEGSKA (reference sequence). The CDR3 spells CSAKWTGGDYGYTF. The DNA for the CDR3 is TGCAGTGCGAAATGGACAGGGGGCGACTATGGCTACACCTTC.

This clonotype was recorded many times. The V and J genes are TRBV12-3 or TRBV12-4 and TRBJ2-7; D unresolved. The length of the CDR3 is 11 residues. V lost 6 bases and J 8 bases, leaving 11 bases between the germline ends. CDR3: CASRLGAQQYF. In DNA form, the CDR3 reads TGTGCCAGCAGGCTTGGAGCTCAGCAGTACTTC.

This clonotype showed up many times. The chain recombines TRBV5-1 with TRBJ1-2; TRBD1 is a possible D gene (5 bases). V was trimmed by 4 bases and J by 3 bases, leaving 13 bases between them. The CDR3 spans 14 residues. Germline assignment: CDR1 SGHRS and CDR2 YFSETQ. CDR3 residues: CASSRGGEDYGYTF. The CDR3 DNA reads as TGCGCCAGCAGCCGAGGAGGGGAAGACTATGGCTACACCTTC.

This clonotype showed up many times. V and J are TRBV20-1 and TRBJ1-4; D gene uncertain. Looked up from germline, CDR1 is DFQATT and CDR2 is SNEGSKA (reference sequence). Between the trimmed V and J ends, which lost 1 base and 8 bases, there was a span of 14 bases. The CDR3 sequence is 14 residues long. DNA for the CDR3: TGCAGTGCTAGAGCCCGAAATGAAGGGGAAAAACTGTTTTTT. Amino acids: CSARARNEGEKLFF.

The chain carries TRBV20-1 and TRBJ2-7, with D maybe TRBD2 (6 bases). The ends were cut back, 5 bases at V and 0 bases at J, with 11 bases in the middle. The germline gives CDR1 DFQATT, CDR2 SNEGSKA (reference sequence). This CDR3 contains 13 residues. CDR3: CSAPSGRSYEQYF. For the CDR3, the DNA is TGCAGTGCTCCAAGCGGGCGCTCCTACGAGCAGTACTTC.

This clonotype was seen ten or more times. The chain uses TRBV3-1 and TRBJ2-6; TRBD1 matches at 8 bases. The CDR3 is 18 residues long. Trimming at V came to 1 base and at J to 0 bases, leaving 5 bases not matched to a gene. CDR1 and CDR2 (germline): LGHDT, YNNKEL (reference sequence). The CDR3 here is CASSQVRDRSSGANVLTF. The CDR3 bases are TGTGCCAGCAGCCAAGTTAGGGACAGGAGCTCTGGGGCCAACGTCCTGACTTTC.

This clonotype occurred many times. The CDR3 loop reads CASSWGGRIYGYTF. The CDR3 DNA reads TGTGCCAGCAGTTGGGGTGGACGGATCTATGGCTACACCTTC. The V and J genes are TRBV12-3 or TRBV12-4 and TRBJ1-2; D uncertain. CDR3 length: 14 residues. With 4 bases removed from V and 4 bases from J, the gap between germline ends came to 13 bases.

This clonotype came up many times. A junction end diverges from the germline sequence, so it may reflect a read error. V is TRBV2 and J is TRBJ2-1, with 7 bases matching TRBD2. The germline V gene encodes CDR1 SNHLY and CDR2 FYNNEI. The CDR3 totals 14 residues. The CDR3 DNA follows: TGTGCCAGCAGCGAAGGGGCGACTAGCTATGAGCAGTTCTTC. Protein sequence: CASSEGATSYEQFF.

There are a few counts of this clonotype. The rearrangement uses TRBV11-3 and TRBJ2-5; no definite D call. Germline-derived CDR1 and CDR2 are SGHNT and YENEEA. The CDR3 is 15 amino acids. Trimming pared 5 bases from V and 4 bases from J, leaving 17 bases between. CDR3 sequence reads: CASSLSVWRRETQYF. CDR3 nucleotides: TGTGCCAGCAGCCTGTCGGTGTGGCGAAGAGAGACCCAGTACTTC.

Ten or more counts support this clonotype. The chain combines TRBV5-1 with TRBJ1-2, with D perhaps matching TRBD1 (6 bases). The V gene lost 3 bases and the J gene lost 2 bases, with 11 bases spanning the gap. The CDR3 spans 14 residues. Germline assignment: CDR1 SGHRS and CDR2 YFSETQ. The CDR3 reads CASSSGGGNYGYTF. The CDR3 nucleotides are TGCGCCAGCAGCTCCGGGGGCGGAAACTATGGCTACACCTTC.

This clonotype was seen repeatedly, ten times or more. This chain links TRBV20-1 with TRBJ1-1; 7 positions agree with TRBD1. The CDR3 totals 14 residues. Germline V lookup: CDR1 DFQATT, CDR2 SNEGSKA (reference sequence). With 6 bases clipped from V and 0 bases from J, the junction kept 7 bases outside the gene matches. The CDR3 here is CSAPLGGLNTEAFF. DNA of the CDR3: TGCAGTGCCCCGTTAGGGGGCCTGAACACTGAAGCTTTCTTT.

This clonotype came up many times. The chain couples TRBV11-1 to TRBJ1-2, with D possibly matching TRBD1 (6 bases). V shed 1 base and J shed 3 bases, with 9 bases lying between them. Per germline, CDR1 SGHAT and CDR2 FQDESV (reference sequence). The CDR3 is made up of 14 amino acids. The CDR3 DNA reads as TGTGCCAGCAGCTTAGTGGCAGGGGACTATGGCTACACCTTC. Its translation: CASSLVAGDYGYTF.

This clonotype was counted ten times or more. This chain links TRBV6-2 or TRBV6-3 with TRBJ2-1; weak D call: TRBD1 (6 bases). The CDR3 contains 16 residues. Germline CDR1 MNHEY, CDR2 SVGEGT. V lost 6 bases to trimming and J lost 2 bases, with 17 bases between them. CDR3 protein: CASREHRQATYNEQFF. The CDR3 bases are TGTGCCAGCAGAGAACACCGACAGGCGACCTACAATGAGCAGTTCTTC.

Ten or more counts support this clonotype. Written as DNA, the CDR3 is TGTGCCACGGCCCAGGGGGGCTACAATGAGCAGTTCTTC. Residues: CATAQGGYNEQFF. The chain is built from TRBV15 and TRBJ2-1, with a tentative D call TRBD1 (7 bases). V lost 9 bases and J lost 3, with 12 bases in between. Germline CDR1 is LNHNV and CDR2 is YYDKDF (reference sequence). The CDR3 runs 13 residues.

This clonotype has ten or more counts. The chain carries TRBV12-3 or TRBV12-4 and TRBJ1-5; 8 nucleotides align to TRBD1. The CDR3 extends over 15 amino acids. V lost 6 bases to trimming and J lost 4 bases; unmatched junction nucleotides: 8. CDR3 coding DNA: TGTGCCAGCAGGCCGACAGGGGTGCGTAATCAGCCCCAGCATTTT. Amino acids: CASRPTGVRNQPQHF.

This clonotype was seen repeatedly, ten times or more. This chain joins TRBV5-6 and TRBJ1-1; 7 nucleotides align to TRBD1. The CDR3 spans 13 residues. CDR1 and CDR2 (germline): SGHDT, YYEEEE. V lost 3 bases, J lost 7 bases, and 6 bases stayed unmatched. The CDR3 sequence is CASSSRQGYEAFF. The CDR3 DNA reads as TGTGCCAGCAGCTCAAGACAGGGCTATGAAGCTTTCTTT.